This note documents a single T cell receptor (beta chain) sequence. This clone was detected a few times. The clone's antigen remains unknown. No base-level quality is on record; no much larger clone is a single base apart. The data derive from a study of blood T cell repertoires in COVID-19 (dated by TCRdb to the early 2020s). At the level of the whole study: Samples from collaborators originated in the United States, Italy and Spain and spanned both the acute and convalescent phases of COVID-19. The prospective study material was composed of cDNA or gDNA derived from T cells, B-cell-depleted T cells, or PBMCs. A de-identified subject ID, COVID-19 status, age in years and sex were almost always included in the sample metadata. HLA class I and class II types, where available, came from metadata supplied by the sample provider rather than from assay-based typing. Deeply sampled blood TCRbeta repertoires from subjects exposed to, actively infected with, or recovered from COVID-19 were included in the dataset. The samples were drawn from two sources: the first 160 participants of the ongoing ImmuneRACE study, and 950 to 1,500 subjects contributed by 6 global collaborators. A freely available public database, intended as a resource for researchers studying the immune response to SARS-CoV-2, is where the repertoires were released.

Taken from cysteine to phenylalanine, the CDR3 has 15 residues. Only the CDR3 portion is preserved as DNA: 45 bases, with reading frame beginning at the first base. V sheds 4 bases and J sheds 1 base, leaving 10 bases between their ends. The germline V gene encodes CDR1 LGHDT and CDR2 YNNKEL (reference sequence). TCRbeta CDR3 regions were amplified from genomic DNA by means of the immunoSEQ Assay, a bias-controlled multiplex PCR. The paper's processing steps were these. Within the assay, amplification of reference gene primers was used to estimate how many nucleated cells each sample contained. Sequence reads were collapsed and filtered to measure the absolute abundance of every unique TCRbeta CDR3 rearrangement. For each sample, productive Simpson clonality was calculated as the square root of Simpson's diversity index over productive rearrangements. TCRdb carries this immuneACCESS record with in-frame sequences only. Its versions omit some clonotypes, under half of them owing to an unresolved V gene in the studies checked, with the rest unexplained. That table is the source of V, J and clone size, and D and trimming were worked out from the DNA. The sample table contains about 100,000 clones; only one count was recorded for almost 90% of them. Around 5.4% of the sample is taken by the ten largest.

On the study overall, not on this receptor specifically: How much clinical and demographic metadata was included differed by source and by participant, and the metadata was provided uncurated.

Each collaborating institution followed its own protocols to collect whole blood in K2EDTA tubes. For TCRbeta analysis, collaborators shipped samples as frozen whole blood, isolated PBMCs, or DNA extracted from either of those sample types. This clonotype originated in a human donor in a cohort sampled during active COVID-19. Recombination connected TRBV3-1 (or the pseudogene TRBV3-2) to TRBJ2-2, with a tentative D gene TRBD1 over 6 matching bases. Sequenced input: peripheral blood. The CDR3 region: CASSLLGQNTGELFF. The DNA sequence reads TGTGCCAGCAGCCTCTTGGGACAGAACACCGGGGAGCTGTTTTTT.